Sequencing of this TCR beta chain was carried out in a study of vaccination and CD4 T cells after COVID-19. Background on the study: Control cultures, each given a CEFX pool, an HIV-1 Nef pool, or no peptide, were included.

Treatment denoted: approximately nine-day PBMC culture with coronavirus spike peptide pools or control peptides (ViraFEST assay). This clonotype is classed as medium-sized. Antigen specificity is unknown. In germline, CDR1 is MGHDK, CDR2 SYGVNS. CDR3 length: 14 residues. The junction had 3 bases not matched to a gene; V was cut back by 4 bases and J by 6 bases. Cultured CD4+ T cells had their DNA profiled by the Oncomine TCR Beta short-read assay. One entry per CDR3 protein results from TCRdb running MiXCR on the PCR reads. In the table there are some 3,500 distinct CDR3 sequences, approximately 40% of which are singletons.

The rearrangement links TRBV25-1 to TRBJ2-3; TRBD2 aligns across 11 bases. Source material: CD4+ T cells from blood, cultured in vitro. The source of this sequence is a human donor who had recovered from COVID-19. The CDR3 bases are TGTGCCAGCAGTGGGACTAGCGGGCTGGATACGCAGTATTTT. This encodes CASSGTSGLDTQYF.